The T cell receptor (beta chain) described here comes from a study of T-cell reconstitution after alpha-beta-depleted transplantation in children (dated by TCRdb to 2016 to 2017). Background for the entire study: T-cell immune reconstitution after TCRalphabeta/CD19-depleted allogeneic hematopoietic cell transplantation in children was quantitatively tracked in the study by means of TCR repertoire profiling.

Libraries came from PCR. This sample was sequenced with an Illumina HiSeq 2500. TCR library preparation used molecular barcoding, with unique molecular identifiers applied to normalize quantification of the TCRbeta repertoire. TCRdb applied fastp at Q25 and MiXCR to the public reads, then kept only in-frame beta chains. Every distinct CDR3 protein forms one entry, paired with its most common genes and DNA. The sample profile shows 330,000 or so distinct CDR3 sequences; under 13% of them were found once. 2% to 2.5% of the sample rests with the top ten. Points on this clonotype: It has no known antigen specificity. Base qualities are not provided; no much larger clone lies one nucleotide away.

Taken from the germline V gene, the CDR1 and CDR2 loops are ENHRY and SYGVKD. Germline trimming amounts to 10 bases on V and 3 bases on J, with 12 as the count of junction bases outside the gene matches. The CDR3 holds 15 amino acids from the cysteine to the phenylalanine. Of all the DNA, just the CDR3 is kept, 45 bases in frame from base 1. The sample in question was PBMCs from the stem cell graft donor, obtained from the stem cell graft. This clonotype originated in a human donor who donated a stem cell graft to a child with acute lymphoblastic leukemia. The rearrangement joined TRBV10-3 to TRBJ2-7; 10 bases in between match TRBD1. The DNA reads as follows: TGTGCCACCAAAGCTCCCGGGACAGGGGACTACGAGCAGTACTTC. Translated, it gives CATKAPGTGDYEQYF.